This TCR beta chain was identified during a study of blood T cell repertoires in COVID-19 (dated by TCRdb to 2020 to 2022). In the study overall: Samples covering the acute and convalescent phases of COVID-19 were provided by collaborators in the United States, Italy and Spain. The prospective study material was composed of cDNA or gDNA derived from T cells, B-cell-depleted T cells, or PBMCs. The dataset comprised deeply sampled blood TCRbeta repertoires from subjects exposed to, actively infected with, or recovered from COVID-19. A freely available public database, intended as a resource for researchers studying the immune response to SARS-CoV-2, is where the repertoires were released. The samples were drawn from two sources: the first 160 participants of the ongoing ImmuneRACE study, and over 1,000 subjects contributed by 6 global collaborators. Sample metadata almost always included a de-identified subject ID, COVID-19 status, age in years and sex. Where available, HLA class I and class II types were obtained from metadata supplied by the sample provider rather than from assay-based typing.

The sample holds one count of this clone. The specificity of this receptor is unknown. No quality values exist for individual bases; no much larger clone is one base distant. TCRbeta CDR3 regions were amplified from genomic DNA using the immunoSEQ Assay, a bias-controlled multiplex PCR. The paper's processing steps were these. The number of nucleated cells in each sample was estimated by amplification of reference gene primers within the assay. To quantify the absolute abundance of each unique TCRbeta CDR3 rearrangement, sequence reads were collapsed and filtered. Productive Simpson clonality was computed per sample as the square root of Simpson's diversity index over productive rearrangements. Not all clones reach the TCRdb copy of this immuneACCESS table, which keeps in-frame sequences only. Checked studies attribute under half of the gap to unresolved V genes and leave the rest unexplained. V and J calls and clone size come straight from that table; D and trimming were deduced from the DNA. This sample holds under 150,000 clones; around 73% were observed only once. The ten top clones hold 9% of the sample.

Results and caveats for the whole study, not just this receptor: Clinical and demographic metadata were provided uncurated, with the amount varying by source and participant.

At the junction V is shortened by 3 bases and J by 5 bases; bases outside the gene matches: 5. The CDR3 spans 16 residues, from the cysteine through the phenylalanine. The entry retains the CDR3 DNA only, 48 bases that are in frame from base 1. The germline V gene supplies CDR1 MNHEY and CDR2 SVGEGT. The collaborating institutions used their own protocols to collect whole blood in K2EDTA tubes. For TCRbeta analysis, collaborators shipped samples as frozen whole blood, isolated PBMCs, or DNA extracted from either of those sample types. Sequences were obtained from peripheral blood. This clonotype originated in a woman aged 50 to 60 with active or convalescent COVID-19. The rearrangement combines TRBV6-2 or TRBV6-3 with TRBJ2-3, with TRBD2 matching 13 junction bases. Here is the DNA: TGTGCCAGCAGTTATCGCGGACTAGCGGGAGTAGATACGCAGTATTTT. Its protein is CASSYRGLAGVDTQYF.